This T cell receptor beta chain was obtained from a study of identifying expanded T cells in peripheral blood. The study, taken as a whole, reports: Differentially abundant clones: roughly 1.2 between replicates, just under 17 at approximately two weeks, 18 to 20 at four. Clone count variance between roughly 2-week samples rose with total template count.

The assay was immunoSEQ multiplex PCR, and TCRdb's table has in-frame clones only and misses some. The data show 85,000 to 120,000 clones, with around 89% seen just once and around an eighth held by the top ten. Details on this clone: Its cognate antigen is unknown.

Collection occurred without any documented infections or immune events in donors. Germline trimming cut 3 bases from V and 7 bases from J; bases unmatched to any gene: 3. The CDR3 totals 13 residues. Germline CDR1 reads LNHDA; CDR2 reads SQIVND (reference sequence). The sequence was collected from a person aged 18 to 75 in good health. The V call is TRBV19, the J call TRBJ2-5; 9 bases are a match to TRBD1. Material: blood. CDR3 bases: TGTGCCAGTAGTATGGACAGGGGTGGGACCCAGTACTTC. Protein product: CASSMDRGGTQYF. Together with reference TRBV19 and TRBJ2-5, the CDR3 gives the full variable domain: DGGITQSPKYLFRKEGQNVTLSCEQNLNHDAMYWYRQDPGQGLRLIYYSQIVNDFQKGDIAEGYSVSREKKESFPLTVTSAQKNPTAFYLCASSMDRGGTQYFGPGTRLLVL.